A single sample gave rise to the 7 T cell receptor beta chains below, sequenced in a study of shared clonotypes between healthy human individuals. Method: immunoSEQ multiplex PCR; TCRdb's copy keeps in-frame clones and lacks some. The sample includes about 2.4 million clones, more than 85% of them seen just once. Input material: naive CD4+ T cells from PBMCs. The subset was: CD45RA+ positively selected. The receptors come from a man younger than 30 in good health. Some clones in this sample may be carry-over from other donors' samples.

CDR3 loop: CASSTYRAGANVLTF. The CDR3 DNA reads as TGTGCCAGCAGTACATACAGGGCTGGGGCCAACGTCCTGACTTTC. The gene calls are TRBV27 and TRBJ2-6; D is perhaps TRBD1 (6 bases). Trimming took off 5 bases at V and 2 bases at J, with 10 bases between the two ends. Germline-derived CDR1 and CDR2 are MNHEY and SMNVEV (reference sequence). The CDR3 sequence is 15 residues long.

This clone appeared a few times. The sample holds other DNA sequences that translate to the same CDR3. The rearrangement uses TRBV29-1 and TRBJ1-1; no clear D. V was clipped by 5 bases and J by 1 base, with 5 bases between them. Germline CDR1 reads SQVTM; CDR2 reads ANQGSEA. CDR3 size: 11 residues. As DNA, the CDR3 is TGCAGCGTTAGACGGAACACTGAAGCTTTCTTT. Translated: CSVRRNTEAFF. Full variable domain (missing parts from reference TRBV29-1 and TRBJ1-1): SAVISQKPSRDICQRGTSLTIQCQVDSQVTMMFWYRQQPGQSLTLIATANQGSEATYESGFVIDKFPISRPNLTFSTLTVSNMSPEDSSIYLCSVRRNTEAFFGQGTRLTVV.

The V and J genes are TRBV7-2 and TRBJ2-1; possible D gene TRBD2, 6 bases. The CDR3 is 14 amino acids. Trimming removed 6 bases at V and 5 bases at J, with 14 bases between. The V gene's germline CDR1 is SGHTA and CDR2 FQGNSA. The CDR3 DNA reads TGTGCCAGCAGTGGCAGAGGCGGGAACAATGAGCAGTTCTTC. Residues: CASSGRGGNNEQFF.

The chain links TRBV12-5 to TRBJ2-7; no definite D call. Germline assignment: CDR1 LGHNT and CDR2 FRNRAP. This CDR3 has 12 residues. The V gene lost 3 bases and the J gene lost 4 bases, with 7 bases spanning the gap. The CDR3 is CASGFSPYEQYF. The DNA for the CDR3 is TGTGCTAGTGGTTTCTCTCCTTACGAGCAGTACTTC. The whole variable domain, filled in from reference TRBV12-5 and TRBJ2-7, reads DARVTQTPRHKVTEMGQEVTMRCQPILGHNTVFWYRQTMMQGLELLAYFRNRAPLDDSGMPKDRFSAEMPDATLATLKIQPSEPRDSAVYFCASGFSPYEQYFGPGTRLTVT.

Note on this clone: Other nucleotide sequences in the sample specify the same CDR3. The chain joins TRBV2 to TRBJ2-7, with D hard to call. This CDR3 contains 11 residues. Germline V gene data show CDR1 as SNHLY and CDR2 as FYNNEI. The V end lost 4 bases, the J end lost 2 bases, and 3 bases lay between the germline ends. CDR3 loop: CASSGAYEQYF. The CDR3 DNA reads TGTGCCAGCAGTGGAGCCTACGAGCAGTACTTC.

CDR3 loop: CSVSGRASNEQFF. CDR3 bases: TGCAGCGTGAGCGGGAGGGCAAGCAATGAGCAGTTCTTC. The chain joins TRBV29-1 to TRBJ2-1; 10 bases align to TRBD2. The CDR3 is 13 residues long. Germline V lookup: CDR1 SQVTM, CDR2 ANQGSEA. Trimming removed 6 bases from V and 6 bases from J; junction bases left unmatched: 5.

The CDR3 DNA follows: TGTGCCAGCTCTCCGGGACAGGAGAACTATGGCTACACCTTC. Its protein product is CASSPGQENYGYTF. This chain connects TRBV9 to TRBJ1-2; 8 bases agree with TRBD1. The CDR3 is made up of 14 amino acids. V was pared by 7 bases and J by 2 bases, with 7 bases of the junction left unmatched. Germline V gene lookup returns CDR1 SGDLS and CDR2 YYNGEE.